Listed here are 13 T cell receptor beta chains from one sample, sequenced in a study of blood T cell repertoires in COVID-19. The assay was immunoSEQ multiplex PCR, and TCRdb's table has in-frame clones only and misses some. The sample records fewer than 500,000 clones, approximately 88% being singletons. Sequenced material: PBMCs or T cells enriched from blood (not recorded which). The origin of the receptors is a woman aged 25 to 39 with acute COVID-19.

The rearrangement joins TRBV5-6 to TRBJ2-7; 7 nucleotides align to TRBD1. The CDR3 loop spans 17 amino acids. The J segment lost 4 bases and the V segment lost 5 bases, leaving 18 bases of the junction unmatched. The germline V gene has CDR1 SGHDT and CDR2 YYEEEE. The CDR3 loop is CASSNKAIRDRPYEQYF. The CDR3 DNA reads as TGTGCCAGCAGTAACAAGGCCATCCGGGACAGACCTTACGAGCAGTACTTC. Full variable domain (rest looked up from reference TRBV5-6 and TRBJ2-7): DAGVTQSPTHLIKTRGQQVTLRCSPKSGHDTVSWYQQALGQGPQFIFQYYEEEERQRGNFPDRFSGHQFPNYSSELNVNALLLGDSALYLCASSNKAIRDRPYEQYFGPGTRLTVT.

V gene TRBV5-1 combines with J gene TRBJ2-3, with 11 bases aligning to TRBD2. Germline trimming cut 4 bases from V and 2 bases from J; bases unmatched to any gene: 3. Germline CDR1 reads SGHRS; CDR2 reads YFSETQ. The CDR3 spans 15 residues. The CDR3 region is CASSSSGGDTDTQYF. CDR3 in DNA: TGCGCCAGCAGCAGTAGCGGGGGGGACACAGATACGCAGTATTTT.

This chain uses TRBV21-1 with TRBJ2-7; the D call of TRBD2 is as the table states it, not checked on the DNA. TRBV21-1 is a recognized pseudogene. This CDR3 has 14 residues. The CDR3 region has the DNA TGTGCCAGCAGCAAAGAGGGGACTGAATACGAGCAGTACTTC. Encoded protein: CASSKEGTEYEQYF.

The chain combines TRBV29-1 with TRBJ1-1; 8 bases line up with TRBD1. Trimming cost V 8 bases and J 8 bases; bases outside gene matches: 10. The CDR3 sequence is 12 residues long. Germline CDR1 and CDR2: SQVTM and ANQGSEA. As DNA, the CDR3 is TGCAGCTCGTCAGGACAGGGAACCGAAGCTTTCTTT. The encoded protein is CSSSGQGTEAFF.

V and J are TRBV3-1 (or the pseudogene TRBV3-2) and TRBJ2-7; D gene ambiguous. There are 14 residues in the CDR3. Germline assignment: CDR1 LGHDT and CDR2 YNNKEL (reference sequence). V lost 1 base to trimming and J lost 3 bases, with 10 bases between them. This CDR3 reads CASSQGELHYEQYF. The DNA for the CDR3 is TGTGCCAGCAGCCAAGGAGAGCTCCACTACGAGCAGTACTTC.

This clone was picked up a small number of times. CDR3: CASSQSGAGGGYEQYF. DNA for the CDR3: TGTGCCAGCAGCCAAAGTGGGGCGGGGGGCGGCTACGAGCAGTACTTC. The V gene is TRBV3-1 (or the pseudogene TRBV3-2), the J gene TRBJ2-7; 8 bases are shared with TRBD2. V was clipped by 2 bases and J by 3 bases; unmatched bases: 9. Germline V gene lookup returns CDR1 LGHDT and CDR2 YNNKEL (reference sequence). The CDR3 is 16 amino acids.

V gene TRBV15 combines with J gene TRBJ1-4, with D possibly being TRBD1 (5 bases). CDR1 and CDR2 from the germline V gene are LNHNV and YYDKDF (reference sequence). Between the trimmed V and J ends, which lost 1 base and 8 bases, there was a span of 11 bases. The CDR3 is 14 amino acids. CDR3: CATSRVRRDEKLFF. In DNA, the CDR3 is TGTGCCACCAGCAGAGTAAGGCGGGACGAAAAACTGTTTTTT.

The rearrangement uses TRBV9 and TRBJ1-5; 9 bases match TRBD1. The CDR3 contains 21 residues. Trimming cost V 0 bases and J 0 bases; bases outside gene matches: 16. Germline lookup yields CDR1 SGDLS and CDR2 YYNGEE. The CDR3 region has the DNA TGTGCCAGCAGCGTAGTAGTCGCTCCGGGACAGGGCCTCTATAGCAATCAGCCCCAGCATTTT. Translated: CASSVVVAPGQGLYSNQPQHF.

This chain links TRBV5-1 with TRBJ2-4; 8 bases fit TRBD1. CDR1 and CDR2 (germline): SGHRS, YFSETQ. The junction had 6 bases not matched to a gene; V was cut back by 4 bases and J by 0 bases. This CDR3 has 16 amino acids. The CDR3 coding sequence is TGCGCCAGCAGCCCAGGACAGGGAGGAGCCAAAAACATTCAGTACTTC. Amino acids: CASSPGQGGAKNIQYF.

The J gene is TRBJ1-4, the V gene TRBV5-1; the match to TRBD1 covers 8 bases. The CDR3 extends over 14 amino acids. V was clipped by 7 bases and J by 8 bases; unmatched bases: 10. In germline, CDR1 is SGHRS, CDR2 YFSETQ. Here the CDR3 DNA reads TGCGCCAGCTCCAGGGGGCAGGGCGCGGAAAAACTGTTTTTT. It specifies CASSRGQGAEKLFF.

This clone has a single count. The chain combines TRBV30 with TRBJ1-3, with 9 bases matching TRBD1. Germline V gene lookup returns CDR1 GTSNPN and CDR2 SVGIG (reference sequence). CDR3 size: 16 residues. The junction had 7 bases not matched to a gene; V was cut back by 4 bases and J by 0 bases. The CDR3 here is CAWNRGLTNSGNTIYF. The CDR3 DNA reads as TGTGCCTGGAACAGGGGGCTTACTAACTCTGGAAACACCATATATTTT.

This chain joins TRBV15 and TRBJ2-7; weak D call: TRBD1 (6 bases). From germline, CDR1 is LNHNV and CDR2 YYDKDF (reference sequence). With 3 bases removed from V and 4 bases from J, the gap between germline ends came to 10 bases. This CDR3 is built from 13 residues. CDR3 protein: CATSREQGYEQYF. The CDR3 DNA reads TGTGCCACCAGCAGGGAACAGGGTTACGAGCAGTACTTC.

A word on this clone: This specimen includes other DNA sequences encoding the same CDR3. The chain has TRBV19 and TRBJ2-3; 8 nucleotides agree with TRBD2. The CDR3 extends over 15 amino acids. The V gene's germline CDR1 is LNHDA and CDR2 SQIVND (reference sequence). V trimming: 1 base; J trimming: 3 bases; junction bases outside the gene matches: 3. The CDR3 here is CASSIGAGGTDTQYF. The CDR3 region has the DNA TGTGCCAGTAGTATAGGGGCGGGGGGAACAGATACGCAGTATTTT.